The clone carrying this T cell receptor beta chain was counted ten times or more. The antigen remains unidentified. The V gene's germline CDR1 is SGHTA and CDR2 FQGNSA. Losses at the gene ends were 0 bases for V and 7 bases for J; bases not matched to a gene: 7. This CDR3 has 15 amino acids. This specimen comes from a study of T-cell memory formation after mild COVID-19. Study observations and caveats: Still unconfirmed is whether the second-wave clones peaking on day 37 recognized SARS-CoV-2. Clones that contracted from day 15 to 85 were balanced CD4/CD8, while later expanders leaned CD4+.

TCRdb re-analysed the 5' RACE reads in MiXCR, keeping a single row per CDR3 protein. The sample has 250,000 or so distinct CDR3 sequences; more than 15% are singletons. This clonotype originated in a man between 18 and 35 years old who had mild COVID-19 (a few samples of this study predate the infection). Cell type and time point are not known. The chain joins TRBV7-2 to TRBJ2-3; 7 bases agree with TRBD2. The sample taken for sequencing was PBMCs or a T cell subset sorted from them (not recorded which). The CDR3 coding sequence is TGTGCCAGCAGCTTAGCGTGGACTAGAGCAAATACGCAGTATTTT. This encodes CASSLAWTRANTQYF.